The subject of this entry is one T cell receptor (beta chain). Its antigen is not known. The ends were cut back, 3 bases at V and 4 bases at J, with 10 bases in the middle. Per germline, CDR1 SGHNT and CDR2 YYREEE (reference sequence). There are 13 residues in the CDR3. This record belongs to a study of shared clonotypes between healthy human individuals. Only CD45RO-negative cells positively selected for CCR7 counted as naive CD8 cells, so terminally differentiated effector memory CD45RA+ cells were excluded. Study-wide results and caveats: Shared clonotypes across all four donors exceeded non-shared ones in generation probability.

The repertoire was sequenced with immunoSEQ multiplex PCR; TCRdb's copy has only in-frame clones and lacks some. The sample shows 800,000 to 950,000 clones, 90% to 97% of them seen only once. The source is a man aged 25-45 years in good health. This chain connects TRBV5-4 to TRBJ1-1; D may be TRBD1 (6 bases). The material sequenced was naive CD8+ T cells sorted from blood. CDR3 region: CASSSGDSTEAFF. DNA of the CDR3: TGTGCCAGCAGCTCAGGGGATAGCACTGAAGCTTTCTTT.